These 21 T cell receptor beta chains share one sample of origin, sequenced in a study of T cells after yellow fever vaccination. From the 5' RACE reads, TCRdb called clonotypes with MiXCR, one entry per CDR3 protein. The data contain nearly 300,000 distinct CDR3 sequences, approximately 10% of them seen just once; the ten biggest clones take up 3% to 4%. The sample was CD4+ T cells sorted from PBMCs, taken 5 days after the yellow fever booster vaccination. Receptors were obtained from a man aged 18-30 years who received the YFV17D yellow fever vaccine.

There are many counts of this clonotype. This rearrangement joins TRBV7-2 to TRBJ2-5; possibly TRBD1 for D (5 bases). Trimming removed 3 bases at V and 3 bases at J, with 8 bases between. Germline loops: CDR1 SGHTA, CDR2 FQGNSA. CDR3 length equals 13 residues. The CDR3 spells CASSFGREETQYF. As DNA, the CDR3 is TGTGCCAGCAGCTTTGGCAGGGAAGAGACCCAGTACTTC.

In this sample, this clonotype turned up a few times. V gene TRBV7-6 combines with J gene TRBJ2-2, with a weak D call TRBD1 (6 bases). V was shortened by 5 bases and J by 5 bases, with 15 bases between the two germline ends. The CDR3 runs to 15 residues. The germline V gene has CDR1 SGHVS and CDR2 FNYEAQ. The CDR3 bases are TGTGCCAGCAGCGGCGACAGGTTGTGGACCGGGGAGCTGTTTTTT. Protein sequence: CASSGDRLWTGELFF.

This clonotype has at least ten counts. The chain combines TRBV12-3 or TRBV12-4 with TRBJ1-2, with D possibly TRBD1 on 6 matching bases. V lost 2 bases and J 6 bases, leaving 16 bases between the germline ends. This CDR3 spans 15 amino acids. CDR3 region: CASSLYRVWENGYTF. The CDR3 DNA follows: TGTGCCAGCAGTTTATACAGGGTATGGGAGAATGGCTACACCTTC.

A few counts support this clonotype. The chain joins TRBV11-2 to TRBJ1-2, with D tentatively TRBD1 (5 bases). V lost 1 base, J lost 8 bases, and 11 bases lay in between. This CDR3 contains 13 residues. CDR1 SGHAT and CDR2 FQNNGV come from the germline V gene. The CDR3 coding sequence is TGTGCCAGCAGCTTAGTTTCGGGGACCGGCTACACCTTC. Amino acids: CASSLVSGTGYTF.

This clonotype appeared a few times. The CDR3 DNA reads as TGTGCCAGCAGCCCGGCCCCGGGACAGGGGAACACCGGGGAGCTGTTTTTT. Translation gives CASSPAPGQGNTGELFF. This chain joins TRBV28 and TRBJ2-2; 9 nucleotides agree with TRBD1. The CDR3 extends over 17 amino acids. Germline assignment: CDR1 MDHEN and CDR2 SYDVKM. The J segment lost 1 base and the V segment lost 6 bases, leaving 9 bases of the junction unmatched.

This clonotype was seen repeatedly, ten times or more. V and J are TRBV7-2 and TRBJ2-3, with 8 bases that match TRBD1. This CDR3 has 14 amino acids. After removal of 8 bases from V and 1 base from J, the junction contained 5 bases not matched to a gene. Per the germline V gene, CDR1 is SGHTA and CDR2 is FQGNSA. CDR3 region: CASRLTGGTDTQYF. The CDR3 DNA sequence: TGTGCCAGCCGTCTGACAGGGGGCACAGATACGCAGTATTTT.

In its sample, this clonotype was seen many times. The chain employs TRBV7-3 and TRBJ2-3; 14 nucleotides agree with TRBD2. From germline, CDR1 is SGHTA and CDR2 FQGTGA. V trimming: 5 bases; J trimming: 4 bases; junction bases outside the gene matches: 5. The CDR3 spans 16 residues. As DNA, the CDR3 is TGTGCCAGCAGCCTGACTAGCGGGGGGGGTTCAGATACGCAGTATTTT. This encodes CASSLTSGGGSDTQYF.

A few counts support this clonotype. The rearrangement joins TRBV7-2 to TRBJ2-2; D call uncertain. Germline V gives CDR1 SGHTA, CDR2 FQGNSA. V lost 2 bases and J 4 bases, leaving 11 bases between the germline ends. The CDR3 has 15 residues. The CDR3 sequence is CASSLFSLVTGELFF. CDR3 DNA sequence: TGTGCCAGCAGCTTATTCAGCCTAGTCACCGGGGAGCTGTTTTTT.

This clonotype has more than one count but fewer than ten. The V and J genes are TRBV10-3 and TRBJ1-2, with TRBD1 matching over 8 bases. The CDR3 length is 15 residues. The germline gives CDR1 ENHRY, CDR2 SYGVKD. The ends lost 3 bases at V and 7 bases at J; junction bases unmatched: 10. Here the CDR3 DNA reads TGTGCCATCAGTGAACGACAGGGGAGGGATCCTGGCTACACCTTC. It yields the protein CAISERQGRDPGYTF.

This clonotype has only a few counts. The chain uses TRBV4-3 and TRBJ2-1; 14 bases agree with TRBD2. This CDR3 region has 16 residues. Trimming at V came to 1 base and at J to 9 bases, leaving 5 bases not matched to a gene. The germline CDR1 and CDR2 sequences are LGHNA and YSLEER. CDR3 in DNA: TGCGCCAGCAGCCAAGGACTAGCGGGGGGGCCGGGTGAGCAGTTCTTC. Its protein product is CASSQGLAGGPGEQFF.

This clonotype came up many times. The chain recombines TRBV4-1 with TRBJ2-7, with TRBD1 matching 9 bases. The length of the CDR3 is 13 residues. Per the germline V gene, CDR1 is MGHRA and CDR2 is YSYEKL. V gave up 3 bases and J gave up 5 bases; unmatched junction bases: 2. CDR3 nucleotide sequence: TGCGCCAGCAGCCAGAGACAGGGGGACGAGCAGTACGTC. Its translation: CASSQRQGDEQYV.

This clonotype was counted between two and nine times. The gene calls are TRBV5-1 and TRBJ2-1; TRBD1 is a possible D gene (7 bases). The CDR3 is 14 amino acids. Germline V gene sequence: CDR1 SGHRS, CDR2 YFSETQ. The V end lost 5 bases, the J end lost 8 bases, and 17 bases lay between the germline ends. CDR3 amino acids: CASSWSGGSDEQFF. The CDR3 DNA reads TGCGCCAGCAGTTGGTCAGGGGGGAGTGATGAGCAGTTCTTC.

This clonotype showed up just a few times. V gene TRBV7-9 combines with J gene TRBJ1-4; D remains ambiguous. With 5 bases removed from V and 7 bases from J, the gap between germline ends came to 11 bases. This CDR3 is 13 amino acids long. Germline assignment: CDR1 SEHNR and CDR2 FQNEAQ (reference sequence). The CDR3 is CASSLREAEKLFF. CDR3 nucleotides: TGTGCCAGCAGCCTCCGGGAGGCTGAAAAACTGTTTTTT. The entire variable domain, with the rest obtained from reference TRBV7-9 and TRBJ1-4, is as follows: DTGVSQNPRHKITKRGQNVTFRCDPISEHNRLYWYRQTLGQGPEFLTYFQNEAQLEKSRLLSDRFSAERPKGSFSTLEIQRTEQGDSAMYLCASSLREAEKLFFGSGTQLSVL.

This clonotype was detected a few times. The gene calls are TRBV2 and TRBJ2-1; D call uncertain. Germline lookup yields CDR1 SNHLY and CDR2 FYNNEI. Between the trimmed V and J ends, which lost 7 bases and 0 bases, there was a span of 7 bases. This CDR3 contains 13 residues. DNA of the CDR3: TGTGCCAGCAAGAGTAGCTCCTACAATGAGCAGTTCTTC. This translates into CASKSSSYNEQFF.

This clonotype came up many times. The V call is TRBV7-9, the J call TRBJ2-7; D not resolved. The germline gives CDR1 SEHNR, CDR2 FQNEAQ (reference sequence). The CDR3 is 12 amino acids. V dropped 3 bases and J dropped 0 bases, with 3 bases sitting between them. CDR3 sequence (DNA): TGTGCCAGCAGCTTCCACTCCTACGAGCAGTACGTC. Its translation: CASSFHSYEQYV.

The chain has TRBV6-1 and TRBJ2-3, with D maybe TRBD2 (5 bases). This CDR3 contains 14 residues. V gave up 7 bases and J gave up 4 bases, with 15 bases separating them. Germline V gene sequence: CDR1 MNHNS, CDR2 SASEGT. The CDR3 DNA reads as TGTGCCAGCAAACCAGCGGTCTTGGCAGATACGCAGTATTTT. It specifies CASKPAVLADTQYF.

In the case of this clonotype: The junction departs from germline at one end; a sequencing error may be responsible. This sequence joins TRBV5-5 and TRBJ2-5, with 8 positions matching TRBD2. This CDR3 is built from 16 residues. Germline loops: CDR1 SGHKS, CDR2 YYEKEE (reference sequence). This CDR3 reads CASSLGGGSTKETQSF. CDR3 bases: TGTGCCAGCAGCTTAGGCGGGGGGTCGACAAAAGAGACCCAGTCCTTC. Looking up the rest from reference TRBV5-5 and TRBJ2-5 gives the full variable domain: DAGVTQSPTHLIKTRGQQVTLRCSPISGHKSVSWYQQVLGQGPQFIFQYYEKEERGRGNFPDRFSARQFPNYSSELNVNALLLGDSALYLCASSLGGGSTKETQSFGPGTRLLVL.

This clonotype was observed at least ten times. The chain combines TRBV4-1 with TRBJ2-5, with D perhaps matching TRBD1 (5 bases). Germline CDR1 is MGHRA and CDR2 is YSYEKL. The CDR3 spans 18 residues. V lost 0 bases, J lost 4 bases, and 21 bases lay in between. CDR3 DNA: TGCGCCAGCAGCCAAGATTGGGTGCGGCAGGGAAGGGCAGAGACCCAGTACTTC. It encodes CASSQDWVRQGRAETQYF.

This clonotype was counted at least ten times. V is TRBV6-5 and J is TRBJ2-1, with no clear D. V was trimmed by 7 bases and J by 5 bases, leaving 12 bases between them. From germline, CDR1 is MNHEY and CDR2 SVGAGI. The CDR3 consists of 13 residues. The CDR3 sequence: CASTQPPNNEQFF. The CDR3 DNA follows: TGTGCCAGCACCCAGCCTCCGAACAATGAGCAGTTCTTC.

This clonotype was observed a few times. The chain's CDR3 is CASSIGARYTGELFF. The CDR3 DNA follows: TGTGCCAGTAGTATCGGTGCTCGCTACACCGGGGAGCTGTTTTTT. This rearrangement joins TRBV19 to TRBJ2-2; D is unclear. V dropped 3 bases and J dropped 3 bases, with 11 bases sitting between them. The CDR3 has 15 amino acids. CDR1 and CDR2 from the germline V gene are LNHDA and SQIVND (reference sequence).

There are a few counts of this clonotype. This rearrangement joins TRBV7-2 to TRBJ2-3, with 7 bases fitting TRBD2. The CDR3 sequence is 15 residues long. V lost 2 bases, J lost 2 bases, and 4 bases stayed unmatched. Looked up from germline, CDR1 is SGHTA and CDR2 is FQGNSA. The CDR3 DNA sequence: TGTGCCAGCAGCTTATCTGCGGGGGACACAGATACGCAGTATTTT. This encodes CASSLSAGDTDTQYF. The variable domain in full, completed from reference TRBV7-2 and TRBJ2-3, reads GAGVSQSPSNKVTEKGKDVELRCDPISGHTALYWYRQSLGQGLEFLIYFQGNSAPDKSGLPSDRFSAERTGGSVSTLTIQRTQQEDSAVYLCASSLSAGDTDTQYFGPGTRLTVL.